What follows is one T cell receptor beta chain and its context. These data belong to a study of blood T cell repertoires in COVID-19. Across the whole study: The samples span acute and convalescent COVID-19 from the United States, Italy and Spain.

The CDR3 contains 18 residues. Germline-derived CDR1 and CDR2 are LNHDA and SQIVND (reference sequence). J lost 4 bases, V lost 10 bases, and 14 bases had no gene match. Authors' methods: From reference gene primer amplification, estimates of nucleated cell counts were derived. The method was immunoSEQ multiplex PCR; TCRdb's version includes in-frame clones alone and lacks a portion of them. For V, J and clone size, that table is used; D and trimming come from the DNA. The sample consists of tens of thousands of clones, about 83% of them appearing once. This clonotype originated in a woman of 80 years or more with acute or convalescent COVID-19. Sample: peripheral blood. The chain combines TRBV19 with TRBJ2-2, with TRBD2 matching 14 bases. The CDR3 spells CATSPGLAGVSGTGELFF. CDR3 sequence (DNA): TGTGCCACCTCCCCGGGACTAGCGGGAGTATCCGGCACCGGGGAGCTGTTTTTT.